This T cell receptor (beta chain) was identified during a study of OX40 agonist ivuxolimab in advanced cancers. About the full investigation: The costimulatory receptor OX40 (CD134) was targeted by ivuxolimab, a fully human IgG2 agonistic monoclonal antibody. Of the approximately 50 dose-escalation patients, hepatocellular carcinoma was present in about 20, melanoma in around 15, renal cell carcinoma in 9 and head and neck cancer in 9. In the dose-escalation cohort, roughly 82% of patients were male, and the mean age was around 65 years with a range of about 20 to 80. Intravenous ivuxolimab was administered to patients every 2 weeks at six dose levels: 0.01, 0.1, 0.3, 1.5, 3 and 10 mg/kg. Peripheral TCRbeta sequencing aimed to test whether ivuxolimab altered TCR sequence diversity and caused clonal T-cell expansion. Partial responses occurred in three dose-escalation patients, of whom one had hepatocellular carcinoma and two had cutaneous melanoma. Prior anti-PD-1, anti-PD-L1 or anti-CTLA-4 therapy was permitted, and approximately 39% of dose-escalation patients had received checkpoint inhibitors. The paper covers the monotherapy dose-escalation part of the phase I ivuxolimab trial, which included N ≈ 50 patients. Points the paper makes about the study in general: At doses from 0.1 to 3.0 mg/kg, clonal expansion was seen in both CD4+ and CD8+ blood T cells between baseline and week 6. Which antigens the clonally expanded peripheral T cells were specific for was not determined. On average, CD8+ T cells showed more expanded clones than CD4+ T cells after ivuxolimab. Partial responders in the 0.1-3.0 mg/kg groups had among the lowest normalized peripheral clonal expansion, especially among CD8+ T cells. Low levels of normalized T-cell clonal expansion were also seen in some patients who did not respond.

The trial excluded patients who had a history of autoimmune disease or were on systemic immunosuppression. Peripheral blood for TCR sequencing was collected from all dose cohorts at baseline, on cycle 4 day 1, and on cycle 7 day 1. The samples were taken from a phase I, first-in-human, multicenter, open-label dose-escalation trial of ivuxolimab. Adults with locally advanced or metastatic head and neck squamous cell, hepatocellular, melanoma or renal cell carcinoma were enrolled in the trial. Before TCR sequencing, CD4+ and CD8+ T cells were separately sorted from peripheral blood. The CDR3 measures 12 amino acids from cysteine to phenylalanine. The sequence is cut down to CDR3 DNA, 36 bases in frame from base 1. The trim is 2 bases for V and 8 bases for J, with a gap of 9 bases between the germline ends. Reading the germline V gene (reference sequence) gives CDR1 GTSNPN and CDR2 SVGIG. To sequence the TCRbeta CDR3 region, genomic DNA was isolated from the sorted cells. TCRbeta CDR3 regions were sequenced using the immunoSEQ Assay. TCRdb holds this immuneACCESS table with in-frame rearrangements only. Some clones are missing; in checked studies, unresolved V genes explain under half, and the rest has no known cause. In all, the sample holds about 50,000 clones, and about 85% of those were seen once. Over 1% of the sample goes to the ten largest clones.

This clone was seen a handful of times. This receptor's antigen is unknown. Base-call qualities are not available, and no considerably larger clone is one nucleotide away. The starting material was CD4+ or CD8+ T cells sorted from blood, obtained in a trial of the OX40 agonist ivuxolimab. This clonotype originated in an adult with an advanced solid tumor such as melanoma, head and neck, liver or kidney cancer. The chain couples TRBV30 to TRBJ1-4; a confident D gene designation cannot be given. For the CDR3, the sequence is CAWSIHGEKLFF. The nucleotides are TGTGCCTGGAGTATCCACGGCGAAAAACTGTTTTTT.